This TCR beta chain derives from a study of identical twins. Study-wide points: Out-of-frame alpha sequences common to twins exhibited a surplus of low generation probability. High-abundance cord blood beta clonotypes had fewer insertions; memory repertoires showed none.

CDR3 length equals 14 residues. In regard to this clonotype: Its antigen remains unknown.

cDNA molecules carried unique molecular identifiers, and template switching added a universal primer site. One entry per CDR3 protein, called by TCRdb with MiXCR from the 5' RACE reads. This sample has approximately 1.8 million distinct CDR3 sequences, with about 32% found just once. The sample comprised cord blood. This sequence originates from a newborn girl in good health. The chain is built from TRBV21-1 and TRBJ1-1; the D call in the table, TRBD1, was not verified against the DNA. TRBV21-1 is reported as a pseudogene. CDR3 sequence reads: CASSKRAGYTEAFF. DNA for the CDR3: TGTGCCAGCAGCAAACGGGCAGGGTACACTGAAGCTTTCTTT.